The 27 T cell receptor beta chains below all came from one sample that was sequenced in a study of control samples from healthy donors and cancer patients. Data came from immunoSEQ multiplex PCR; TCRdb stores just in-frame clones and leaves some out. The table lists 85,000 to 90,000 clones, 85% to 90% of them singletons, with roughly a tenth in the top ten. The sequenced sample was PBMCs. The receptor source for this set is a woman aged 45-60 years with colorectal cancer.

The V gene is TRBV6-5, the J gene TRBJ1-2, with D possibly TRBD1 on 5 matching bases. CDR1 is MNHEY and CDR2 is SVGAGI in the germline V gene. With 2 bases removed from V and 4 bases from J, the gap between germline ends came to 8 bases. CDR3 length equals 13 residues. This CDR3 reads CASSYVGLYGYTF. CDR3 nucleotide sequence: TGTGCCAGCAGTTACGTGGGACTCTATGGCTACACCTTC.

The CDR3 reads CASSLGERDSPLHF. The CDR3, as DNA: TGCGCCAGCAGCTTGGGGGAACGGGATTCACCCCTCCACTTT. This rearrangement joins TRBV5-1 to TRBJ1-6; D is ambiguous. Germline V gene lookup returns CDR1 SGHRS and CDR2 YFSETQ. The CDR3 length is 14 residues. The ends were cut back, 0 bases at V and 8 bases at J, with 9 bases in the middle.

This clone is a singleton in its sample. The gene calls are TRBV6-2 or TRBV6-3 and TRBJ2-1; D ambiguous. Germline CDR1 MNHEY, CDR2 SVGEGT. There are 15 residues in the CDR3. V was pared by 0 bases and J by 9 bases, with 15 bases between. CDR3 loop: CASSYSQVGFSEQFF. DNA for the CDR3: TGTGCCAGCAGTTACTCCCAGGTTGGGTTTTCTGAGCAGTTCTTC.

J is TRBJ2-6 and V is TRBV6-1; D unclear. CDR3 length: 14 amino acids. V shed 2 bases and J shed 0 bases, with 2 bases lying between them. Germline lookup yields CDR1 MNHNS and CDR2 SASEGT. Written as DNA, the CDR3 is TGTGCCAGCAGTGAAAGCTCTGGGGCCAACGTCCTGACTTTC. Translating it yields CASSESSGANVLTF.

The chain recombines TRBV6-5 with TRBJ1-2; D unclear. The germline V gene has CDR1 MNHEY and CDR2 SVGAGI. V was trimmed by 7 bases and J by 2 bases, leaving 11 bases between them. The CDR3 is made up of 13 amino acids. The CDR3 bases are TGTGCCAGCAACCTGACACCCAACTATGGCTACACCTTC. Its protein is CASNLTPNYGYTF.

The chain has TRBV28 and TRBJ1-5, with D perhaps matching TRBD1 (6 bases). Germline assignment: CDR1 MDHEN and CDR2 SYDVKM. The CDR3 is 17 residues long. V was trimmed by 5 bases and J by 1 base, leaving 18 bases between them. The CDR3, as DNA: TGTGCCAGCAGTCTGCTGGGACAACAGGAGAGCAATCAGCCCCAGCATTTT. Its translation is CASSLLGQQESNQPQHF.

This rearrangement joins TRBV2 to TRBJ1-2; 7 nucleotides line up with TRBD1. The CDR3 totals 13 residues. Germline CDR1 and CDR2: SNHLY and FYNNEI. Trimming took 1 base from V and 7 from J; bases not matched to a gene: 3. The CDR3, as DNA: TGTGCCAGCAGTGAAGAACAGGGGAGTGGCTACACCTTC. Translating it yields CASSEEQGSGYTF.

This chain links TRBV6-5 with TRBJ1-3, with D unresolved. Trimming took 6 bases from V and 2 from J, leaving 11 bases between them. CDR3 length equals 14 residues. CDR1 and CDR2 from the germline V gene are MNHEY and SVGAGI. For the CDR3, the DNA is TGTGCCAGCAGCATTGGCACAGCTGGAAACACCATATATTTT. It encodes CASSIGTAGNTIYF.

This clone was detected once. The gene calls are TRBV28 and TRBJ1-4; D remains ambiguous. This CDR3 has 11 amino acids. Germline values: CDR1 MDHEN, CDR2 SYDVKM. V lost 3 bases to trimming and J lost 7 bases, with 3 bases between them. The DNA for the CDR3 is TGTGCCAGCAGTTTCCGTGAAAAACTGTTTTTT. Translation gives CASSFREKLFF.

The rearrangement joins TRBV6-5 to TRBJ1-2; 9 bases are shared with TRBD1. Germline V gene sequence: CDR1 MNHEY, CDR2 SVGAGI. This CDR3 region has 13 residues. Unmatched junction bases numbered 6, after V lost 6 bases and J lost 7 bases. The CDR3 DNA reads TGTGCCAGCAGGAACAGGGGGCGCGGTGGCTACACCTTC. It encodes CASRNRGRGGYTF.

The chain uses TRBV6-6 and TRBJ1-2; weak D call: TRBD1 (5 bases). CDR3 length: 16 amino acids. CDR1 is MNHNY and CDR2 is SVGAGI in the germline V gene (reference sequence). The V gene lost 6 bases and the J gene lost 1 base, with 18 bases spanning the gap. The CDR3 loop is CASRRTGTNNNYGYTF. Written as DNA, the CDR3 is TGTGCCAGCAGACGAACCGGGACCAACAATAACTATGGCTACACCTTC.

The CDR3 reads CASSPDTDTQYF. CDR3 DNA sequence: TGTGCCAGCAGCCCAGACACAGATACGCAGTATTTT. V and J are TRBV7-8 and TRBJ2-3; no clear D. Deletions cut 5 bases from V and 2 bases from J, with 5 bases between. The length of the CDR3 is 12 residues. CDR1 and CDR2 (germline): SGHVS, FQNEAQ.

The chain has TRBV5-1 and TRBJ2-3; TRBD2 is a possible D gene (6 bases). Germline V CDR1 and CDR2: SGHRS, YFSETQ. V lost 2 bases to trimming and J lost 0 bases, with 16 bases between them. The CDR3 length is 17 residues. The DNA of the CDR3 is TGCGCCAGCAGCTTTACTAGATTACTAGCTAGCACAGATACGCAGTATTTT. This codes for CASSFTRLLASTDTQYF.

The chain is built from TRBV30 and TRBJ1-6; no reliable D call. The CDR3 sequence is 15 residues long. The V gene lost 2 bases and the J gene lost 3 bases, with 11 bases spanning the gap. The germline V gene has CDR1 GTSNPN and CDR2 SVGIG (reference sequence). The CDR3 region has the DNA TGTGCCTGGAGTCTCATGAGCAGCTATAATTCACCCCTCCACTTT. It translates to CAWSLMSSYNSPLHF.

The chain joins TRBV3-1 (or the pseudogene TRBV3-2) to TRBJ1-2, with a weak D call TRBD1 (6 bases). CDR3 size: 14 residues. The V gene's germline CDR1 is LGHDT and CDR2 YNNKEL (reference sequence). The V and J ends lost 3 bases and 0 bases respectively, with 8 bases between them. The CDR3 loop is CASSQDSPNYGYTF. The CDR3 DNA reads TGTGCCAGCAGCCAGGACAGCCCTAACTATGGCTACACCTTC.

This chain uses TRBV2 with TRBJ2-3, with D tentatively TRBD2 (7 bases). CDR1 is SNHLY and CDR2 is FYNNEI in the germline V gene. The CDR3 sequence is 14 residues long. Trimming took 6 bases from V and 2 from J, leaving 12 bases between them. The CDR3 DNA reads TGTGCCAGCAGGTGGGGGGGGCCCACAGATACGCAGTATTTT. This codes for CASRWGGPTDTQYF.

With respect to this clone: An end of the junction does not agree with germline; a read error may underlie this. V is TRBV7-8 and J is TRBJ2-1, with D perhaps matching TRBD1 or TRBD2 (6 bases each). The CDR3 is 15 residues long. CDR1 is SGHVS, CDR2 FQNEAQ, per germline. The CDR3 sequence: CASRLGGGPYNEQFF. Written as DNA, the CDR3 is TGTGCCAGCAGGTTAGGTGGGGGGCCCTACAATGAGCAGTTCTTC. Variable domain in full (rest from reference TRBV7-8 and TRBJ2-1): GAGVSQSPRYKVAKRGQDVALRCDPISGHVSLFWYQQALGQGPEFLTYFQNEAQLDKSGLPSDRFFAERPEGSVSTLKIQRTQQEDSAVYLCASRLGGGPYNEQFFGPGTRLTVL.

The table lists this clone with a few counts. The chain combines TRBV7-9 with TRBJ1-6, with TRBD1 matching 8 bases. This CDR3 region has 14 residues. Germline CDR1 SEHNR, CDR2 FQNEAQ (reference sequence). The junction had 5 bases not matched to a gene; V was cut back by 4 bases and J by 9 bases. The CDR3 reads CASSYGQGGSPLHF. The CDR3 coding sequence is TGTGCCAGCAGCTACGGACAGGGAGGTTCACCCCTCCACTTT.

This sequence joins TRBV7-2 and TRBJ2-3; TRBD2 aligns across 11 bases. CDR1 is SGHTA, CDR2 FQGNSA, per germline. The CDR3 covers 20 residues. The V gene end was trimmed by 0 bases and the J gene end by 3 bases; junction bases not matched to a gene: 14. Here the CDR3 reads CASSLARGLAGLGGTDTQYF. CDR3 sequence (DNA): TGTGCCAGCAGCTTAGCGCGCGGACTAGCGGGCCTTGGCGGGACAGATACGCAGTATTTT. Full variable domain (rest looked up from reference TRBV7-2 and TRBJ2-3): GAGVSQSPSNKVTEKGKDVELRCDPISGHTALYWYRQSLGQGLEFLIYFQGNSAPDKSGLPSDRFSAERTGGSVSTLTIQRTQQEDSAVYLCASSLARGLAGLGGTDTQYFGPGTRLTVL.

The chain employs TRBV11-2 and TRBJ1-4; D is unclear. The CDR3 consists of 14 residues. Trimming shortened V by 8 bases and J by 0 bases, and 10 bases separated the two germline ends. Germline V lookup: CDR1 SGHAT, CDR2 FQNNGV. CDR3 in DNA: TGTGCCAGCGGGCGGGTTCCAACTAATGAAAAACTGTTTTTT. It encodes CASGRVPTNEKLFF. The whole variable domain, remainder taken from reference TRBV11-2 and TRBJ1-4, is EAGVAQSPRYKIIEKRQSVAFWCNPISGHATLYWYQQILGQGPKLLIQFQNNGVVDDSQLPKDRFSAERLKGVDSTLKIQPAKLEDSAVYLCASGRVPTNEKLFFGSGTQLSVL.

The rearrangement links TRBV5-1 to TRBJ2-2, with D perhaps TRBD2 (5 bases). The CDR3 runs to 14 residues. Germline lookup yields CDR1 SGHRS and CDR2 YFSETQ. The V end was cut by 4 bases, the J end by 4 bases, with 11 bases between. This CDR3 reads CASSQEGSTGELFF. The CDR3 DNA sequence: TGCGCCAGCAGCCAAGAGGGCTCCACCGGGGAGCTGTTTTTT.

The rearrangement uses TRBV15 and TRBJ1-5; 7 bases agree with TRBD1. The CDR3 runs 15 residues. After removal of 0 bases from V and 5 bases from J, the junction contained 4 bases not matched to a gene. Germline values: CDR1 LNHNV, CDR2 YYDKDF (reference sequence). The CDR3 loop reads CATSRDTGAYQPQHF. Written as DNA, the CDR3 is TGTGCCACCAGCAGAGATACAGGGGCATATCAGCCCCAGCATTTT. The whole variable domain, filled in from reference TRBV15 and TRBJ1-5, reads DAMVIQNPRYQVTQFGKPVTLSCSQTLNHNVMYWYQQKSSQAPKLLFHYYDKDFNNEADTPDNFQSRRPNTSFCFLDIRSPGLGDTAMYLCATSRDTGAYQPQHFGDGTRLSIL.

The J gene is TRBJ2-1, the V gene TRBV4-2; D could derive from TRBD1 or TRBD2 (5 bases each). This CDR3 contains 17 residues. V was cut by 3 bases and J by 5 bases, with 20 bases left in between. Germline lookup yields CDR1 LGHNA and CDR2 YNFKEQ. CDR3 region: CASSQRGAGNRDNEQFF. DNA for the CDR3: TGTGCCAGCAGCCAGAGGGGAGCAGGAAACCGAGACAATGAGCAGTTCTTC.

The chain is built from TRBV7-3 and TRBJ2-1; the D gene could be TRBD1 or TRBD2 (5 bases each). The CDR3 is 15 amino acids. Trimming took off 5 bases at V and 4 bases at J, with 15 bases between the two ends. CDR1 and CDR2 from the germline V gene are SGHTA and FQGTGA. In DNA, the CDR3 is TGTGCCAGCAGCCCCTGGGGGTCCCTATACAATGAGCAGTTCTTC. This translates into CASSPWGSLYNEQFF.

This clone came up once. The chain has TRBV6-5 and TRBJ2-5, with 7 bases fitting TRBD2. The J segment lost 1 base and the V segment lost 2 bases, leaving 1 base of the junction unmatched. Looked up from germline, CDR1 is MNHEY and CDR2 is SVGAGI. The CDR3 loop spans 14 amino acids. CDR3 region: CASSYPGGQETQYF. The CDR3 region has the DNA TGTGCCAGCAGTTACCCGGGGGGCCAAGAGACCCAGTACTTC.

The CDR3: CASNGQGLSNQPQHF. The CDR3 DNA follows: TGTGCCAGCAACGGTCAGGGATTGAGCAATCAGCCCCAGCATTTT. The chain has TRBV2 and TRBJ1-5, with D perhaps TRBD1 (5 bases). The ends were cut back, 7 bases at V and 1 base at J, with 14 bases in the middle. The CDR3 is 15 amino acids. Germline CDR1 reads SNHLY; CDR2 reads FYNNEI.

V is TRBV28 and J is TRBJ2-2, with 9 bases lining up with TRBD1. With V trimmed by 8 bases and J by 4 bases, 11 bases remained unmatched. There are 16 residues in the CDR3. Germline CDR1 reads MDHEN; CDR2 reads SYDVKM. CDR3 coding DNA: TGTGCCAGCGCGCCTGACAGGGGGAGTTTCACCGGGGAGCTGTTTTTT. Its translation is CASAPDRGSFTGELFF.